One sample yielded the 6 T cell receptor beta chains listed below, sequenced in a study of CD8 T cells in Susac syndrome. cDNA came from approximately 0.5 to 1 ug RNA primed by random hexamers. TCRdb redid the calling of the immunoSEQ multiplex PCR reads with MiXCR, one entry per CDR3 protein. Here the sample spans about 250,000 distinct CDR3 sequences, 80% to 95% being singletons. The sequenced sample consisted of CD4+ T cells from PBMCs. The source of these receptors is a human donor with multiple sclerosis.

This chain uses TRBV7-9 with TRBJ2-7; no definite D call. The CDR3 runs to 13 residues. Per germline, CDR1 SEHNR and CDR2 FQNEAQ (reference sequence). Trimming removed 3 bases at V and 3 bases at J, with 9 bases between. The CDR3 DNA is TGTGCCAGCAGCTTCGAGACCATCTACGAGCAGTACTTC. This sequence encodes CASSFETIYEQYF.

This chain connects TRBV20-1 to TRBJ2-1; 9 positions agree with TRBD1. V shed 5 bases and J 4 bases; nucleotides not matched to a gene: 9. Germline-derived CDR1 and CDR2 are DFQATT and SNEGSKA (reference sequence). The CDR3 has 15 amino acids. The CDR3 bases are TGCAGTGCTGACTCCGGGACAGGGCAGTACAATGAGCAGTTCTTC. Translated, it gives CSADSGTGQYNEQFF.

Here the CDR3 DNA reads TGCGCCAGCAGCTTCGGTAGCGGCTACACAGATACGCAGTATTTT. Amino acids: CASSFGSGYTDTQYF. The chain is built from TRBV5-1 and TRBJ2-3; possible D gene TRBD2, 6 bases. This CDR3 has 15 residues. Germline assignment: CDR1 SGHRS and CDR2 YFSETQ. Trimming pared 2 bases from V and 2 bases from J, leaving 12 bases between.

The genes are TRBV5-1 and TRBJ1-2, with 10 positions matching TRBD1. The CDR3 runs 13 residues. V gave up 4 bases and J gave up 6 bases; unmatched junction bases: 3. Germline loops: CDR1 SGHRS, CDR2 YFSETQ. The DNA of the CDR3 is TGCGCCAGCAGCCATGGGACAGGGGATGGCTACACCTTC. This sequence encodes CASSHGTGDGYTF. Based on the CDR3 plus reference TRBV5-1 and TRBJ1-2, the full variable domain is KAGVTQTPRYLIKTRGQQVTLSCSPISGHRSVSWYQQTPGQGLQFLFEYFSETQRNKGNFPGRFSGRQFSNSRSEMNVSTLELGDSALYLCASSHGTGDGYTFGSGTRLTVV.

The rearrangement links TRBV9 to TRBJ1-1, with D unresolved. The V end lost 1 base, the J end lost 1 base, and 8 bases lay between the germline ends. Germline loops: CDR1 SGDLS, CDR2 YYNGEE. The CDR3 spans 14 residues. The CDR3 DNA sequence: TGTGCCAGCAGCGTACAGGCCAGGAACACTGAAGCTTTCTTT. It is translated as CASSVQARNTEAFF.

The genes are TRBV6-1 and TRBJ1-4; D call uncertain. This CDR3 region has 16 residues. Germline CDR1 MNHNS, CDR2 SASEGT. V lost 6 bases and J lost 3, with 17 bases in between. CDR3 sequence reads: CASRGTQLAANEKLFF. CDR3 DNA sequence: TGTGCCAGCAGAGGAACGCAACTGGCAGCTAATGAAAAACTGTTTTTT.